This TCR beta chain is from a study of long-term antiretroviral therapy in people with HIV. This clone was counted between two and nine times. This was the immunoSEQ v3.0 assay at survey level. TCRdb's copy holds only in-frame clones and misses some; the assay was immunoSEQ multiplex PCR. The profile shows 35,000 or so clones, 70% to 90% of them singletons. V lost 5 bases and J lost 4, with 18 bases in between. Germline values: CDR1 MNHEY, CDR2 SVGAGI. The CDR3 runs to 15 residues. The sequencing here drew on unsorted PBMCs, taken 2.2 years after starting antiretroviral therapy. The rearrangement joins TRBV6-5 to TRBJ2-7, with D possibly TRBD1 on 6 matching bases. This clonotype was obtained from a man aged 18 to 30 with HIV. The CDR3 coding sequence is TGTGCCAGCAGTACCGGGACACCGATGGTTTACGAGCAGTACTTC. Translated, it gives CASSTGTPMVYEQYF.